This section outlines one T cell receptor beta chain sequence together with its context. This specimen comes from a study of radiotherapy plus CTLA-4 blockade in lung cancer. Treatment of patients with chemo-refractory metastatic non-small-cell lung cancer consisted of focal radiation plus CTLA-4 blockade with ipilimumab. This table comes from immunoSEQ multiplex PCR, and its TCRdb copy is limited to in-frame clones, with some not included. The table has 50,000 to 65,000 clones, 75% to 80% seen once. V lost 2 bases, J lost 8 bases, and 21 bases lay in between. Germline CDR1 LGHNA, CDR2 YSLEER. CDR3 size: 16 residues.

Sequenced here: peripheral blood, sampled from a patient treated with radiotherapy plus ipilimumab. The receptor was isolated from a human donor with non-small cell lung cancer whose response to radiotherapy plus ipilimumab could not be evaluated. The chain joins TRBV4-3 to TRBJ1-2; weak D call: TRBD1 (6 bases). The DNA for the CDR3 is TGCGCCAGCAGCCAAACAAACCCTACACAGGGTAGCGGCTACACCTTC. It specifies CASSQTNPTQGSGYTF.